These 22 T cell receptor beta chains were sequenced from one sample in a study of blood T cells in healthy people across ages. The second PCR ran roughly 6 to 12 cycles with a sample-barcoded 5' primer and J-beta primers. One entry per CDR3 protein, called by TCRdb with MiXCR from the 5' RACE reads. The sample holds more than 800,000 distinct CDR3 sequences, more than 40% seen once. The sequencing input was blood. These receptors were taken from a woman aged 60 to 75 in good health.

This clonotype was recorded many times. The CDR3 here is CASSLSGFSNQPQHF. CDR3 DNA sequence: TGTGCCAGCAGTTTATCGGGATTTTCGAATCAGCCCCAGCATTTT. The chain links TRBV27 to TRBJ1-5; D gene unclear. Trimming took 0 bases from V and 4 from J, leaving 10 bases between them. Germline values: CDR1 MNHEY, CDR2 SMNVEV (reference sequence). The CDR3 is 15 residues long.

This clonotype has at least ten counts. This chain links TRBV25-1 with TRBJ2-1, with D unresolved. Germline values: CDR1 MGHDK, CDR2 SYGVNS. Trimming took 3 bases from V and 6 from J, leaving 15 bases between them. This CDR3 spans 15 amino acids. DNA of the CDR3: TGTGCCAGCAGTGAGGGTAGGAGTCCGTCCAATGAGCAGTTCTTC. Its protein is CASSEGRSPSNEQFF.

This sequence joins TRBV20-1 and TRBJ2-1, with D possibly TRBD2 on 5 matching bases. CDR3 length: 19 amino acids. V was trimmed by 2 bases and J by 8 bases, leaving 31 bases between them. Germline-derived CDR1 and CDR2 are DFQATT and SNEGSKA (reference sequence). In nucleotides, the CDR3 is TGCAGTGCTAGAACGTATTCGGGGTCAGGTGGGAGCTCGCCGTATGAGCAGTTCTTC. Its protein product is CSARTYSGSGGSSPYEQFF.

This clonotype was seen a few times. The CDR3 nucleotides read TGCGCCAGCAGCCCGCGGACCTCGGACAGTGAAGCTTTCTTT. Translation gives CASSPRTSDSEAFF. J is TRBJ1-1 and V is TRBV4-1, with a possible D match to TRBD1 (6 bases). V was trimmed by 4 bases and J by 7 bases, leaving 16 bases between them. The CDR3 sequence is 14 residues long. CDR1 and CDR2 from the germline V gene are MGHRA and YSYEKL.

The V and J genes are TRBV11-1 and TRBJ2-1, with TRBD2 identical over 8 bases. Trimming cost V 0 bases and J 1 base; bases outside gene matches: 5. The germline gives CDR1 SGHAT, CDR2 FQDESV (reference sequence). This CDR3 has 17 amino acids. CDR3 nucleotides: TGTGCCAGCAGCTTAGCGGAGCGCGGGAGGTCCTACAATGAGCAGTTCTTC. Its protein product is CASSLAERGRSYNEQFF.

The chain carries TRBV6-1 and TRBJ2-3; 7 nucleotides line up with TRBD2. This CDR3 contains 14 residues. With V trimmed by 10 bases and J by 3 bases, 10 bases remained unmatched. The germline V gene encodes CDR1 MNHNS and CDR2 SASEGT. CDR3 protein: CATSGGERTDTQYF. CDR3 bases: TGTGCCACCTCTGGGGGGGAGAGGACAGATACGCAGTATTTT.

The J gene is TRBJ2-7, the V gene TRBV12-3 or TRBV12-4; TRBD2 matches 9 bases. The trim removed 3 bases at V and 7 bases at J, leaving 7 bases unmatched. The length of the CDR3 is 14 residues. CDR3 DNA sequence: TGTGCCAGCAGTTTGCTAGCGGGGCTGGGTGAGCAGTACTTC. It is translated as CASSLLAGLGEQYF.

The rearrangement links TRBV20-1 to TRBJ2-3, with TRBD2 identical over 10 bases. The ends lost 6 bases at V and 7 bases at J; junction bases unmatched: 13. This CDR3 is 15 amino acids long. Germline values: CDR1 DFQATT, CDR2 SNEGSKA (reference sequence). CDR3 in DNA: TGCAGTGCCGACCCCGGGCCTAGCGGGAGTTATACGCAGTATTTT. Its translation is CSADPGPSGSYTQYF.

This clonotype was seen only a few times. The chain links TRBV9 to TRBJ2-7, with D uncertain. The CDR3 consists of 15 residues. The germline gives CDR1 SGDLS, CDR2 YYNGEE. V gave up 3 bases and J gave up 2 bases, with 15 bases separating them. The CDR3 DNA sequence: TGTGCCAGCAGCGCCGCTCCGGCTTTTACCTACGAGCAGTACTTC. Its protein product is CASSAAPAFTYEQYF.

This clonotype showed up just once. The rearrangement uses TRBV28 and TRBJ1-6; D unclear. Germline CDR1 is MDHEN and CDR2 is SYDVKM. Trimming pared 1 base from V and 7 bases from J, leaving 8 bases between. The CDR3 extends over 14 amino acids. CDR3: CASSLSLVNSPLHF. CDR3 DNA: TGTGCCAGCAGTTTATCGTTGGTAAATTCACCCCTCCACTTT.

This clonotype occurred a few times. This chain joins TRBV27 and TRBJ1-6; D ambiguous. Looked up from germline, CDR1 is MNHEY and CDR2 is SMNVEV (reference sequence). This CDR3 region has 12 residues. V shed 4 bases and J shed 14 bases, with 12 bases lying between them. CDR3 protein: CASSYAPGALHF. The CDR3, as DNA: TGTGCCAGCAGTTACGCACCGGGCGCCCTCCACTTT.

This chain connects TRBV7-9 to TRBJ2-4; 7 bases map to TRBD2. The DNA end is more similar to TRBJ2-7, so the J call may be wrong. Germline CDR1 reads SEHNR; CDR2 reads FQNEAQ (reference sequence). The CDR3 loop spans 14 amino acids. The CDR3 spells CASSSVGGSGEQYF. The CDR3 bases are TGTGCCAGCAGCTCCGTGGGGGGGTCAGGCGAGCAGTACTTC.

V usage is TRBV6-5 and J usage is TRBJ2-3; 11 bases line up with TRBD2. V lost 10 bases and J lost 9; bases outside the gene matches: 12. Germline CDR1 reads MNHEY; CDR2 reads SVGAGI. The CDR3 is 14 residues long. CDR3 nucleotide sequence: TGTGCCACCCGGCCGGGACTAGCGGCAATAACGCAGTATTTT. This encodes CATRPGLAAITQYF.

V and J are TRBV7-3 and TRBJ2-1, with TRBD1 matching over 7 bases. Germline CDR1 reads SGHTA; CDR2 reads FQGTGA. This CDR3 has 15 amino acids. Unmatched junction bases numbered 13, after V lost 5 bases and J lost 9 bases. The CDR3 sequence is CASSIPGLPGGEQFF. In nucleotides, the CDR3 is TGTGCCAGCAGCATCCCTGGCCTGCCAGGGGGTGAGCAGTTCTTC.

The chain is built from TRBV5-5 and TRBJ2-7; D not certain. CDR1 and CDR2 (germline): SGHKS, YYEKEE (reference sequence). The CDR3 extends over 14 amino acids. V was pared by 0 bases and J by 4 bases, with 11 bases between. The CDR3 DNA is TGTGCCAGCAGCTTGGCCCCTAGTGTTTACGAGCAGTACTTC. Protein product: CASSLAPSVYEQYF.

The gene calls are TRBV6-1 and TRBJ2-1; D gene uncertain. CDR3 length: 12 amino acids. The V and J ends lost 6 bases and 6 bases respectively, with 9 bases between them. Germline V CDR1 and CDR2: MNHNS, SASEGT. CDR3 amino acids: CASRALANEQFF. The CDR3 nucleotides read TGTGCCAGCAGGGCTTTGGCCAATGAGCAGTTCTTC.

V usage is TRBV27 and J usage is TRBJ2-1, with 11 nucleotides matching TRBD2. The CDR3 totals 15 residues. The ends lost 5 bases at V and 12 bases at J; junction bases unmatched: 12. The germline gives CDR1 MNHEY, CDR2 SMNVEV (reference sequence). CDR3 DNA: TGTGCCAGCAGTAAAGGACTAGCGGGTCTCTCGAGGCAGTTCTTC. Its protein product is CASSKGLAGLSRQFF.

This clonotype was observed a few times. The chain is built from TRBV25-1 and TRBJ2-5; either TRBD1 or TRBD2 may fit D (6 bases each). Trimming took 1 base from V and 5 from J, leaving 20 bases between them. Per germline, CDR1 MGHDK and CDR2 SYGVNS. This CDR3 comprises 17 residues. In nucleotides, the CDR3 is TGTGCCAGCAGTGAATTTGTCGGGGGCGCGTTGGGGGAGACCCAGTACTTC. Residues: CASSEFVGGALGETQYF.

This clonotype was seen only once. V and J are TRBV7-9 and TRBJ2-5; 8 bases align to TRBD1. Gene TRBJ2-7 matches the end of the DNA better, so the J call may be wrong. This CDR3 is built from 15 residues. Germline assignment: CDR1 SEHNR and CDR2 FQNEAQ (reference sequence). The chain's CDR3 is CASSLASRGLHEQYF. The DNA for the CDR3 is TGTGCCAGCAGCTTAGCCAGCAGGGGGCTCCACGAGCAGTACTTC.

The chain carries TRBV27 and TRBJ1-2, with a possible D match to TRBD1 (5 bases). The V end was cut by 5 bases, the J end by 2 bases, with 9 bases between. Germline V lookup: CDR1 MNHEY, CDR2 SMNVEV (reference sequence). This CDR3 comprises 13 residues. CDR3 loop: CASSGDGNYGYTF. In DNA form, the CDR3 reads TGTGCCAGCAGTGGGGACGGGAACTATGGCTACACCTTC.

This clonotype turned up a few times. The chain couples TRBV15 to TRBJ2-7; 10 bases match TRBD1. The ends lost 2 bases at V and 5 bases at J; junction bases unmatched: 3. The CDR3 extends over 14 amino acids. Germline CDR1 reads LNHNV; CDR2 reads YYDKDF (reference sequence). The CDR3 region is CATSRRQGADEQYF. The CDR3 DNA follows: TGTGCCACCAGCAGAAGACAGGGGGCCGACGAGCAGTACTTC.

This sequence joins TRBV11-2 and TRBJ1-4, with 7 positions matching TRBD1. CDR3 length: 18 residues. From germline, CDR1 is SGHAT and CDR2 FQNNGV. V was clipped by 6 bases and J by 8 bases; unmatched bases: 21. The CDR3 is CASRPIKDRDSFGEKLFF. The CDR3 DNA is TGTGCCAGCAGACCTATTAAAGACCGGGACAGCTTTGGGGAAAAACTGTTTTTT.